A single sample gave rise to the 25 T cell receptor beta chains below, sequenced in a study of T cell responses to AZD1222 COVID-19 vaccine. This table comes from immunoSEQ multiplex PCR, and its TCRdb copy is limited to in-frame clones, with some not included. Among about 100,000 clones listed, over 90% were seen once. The sample consisted of peripheral blood, taken on day 0 of AZD1222 vaccination. These receptors were taken from an adult in good health.

V gene TRBV28 combines with J gene TRBJ2-7; TRBD1 or TRBD2 may be the D gene (6 bases each). The CDR3 covers 11 residues. Germline assignment: CDR1 MDHEN and CDR2 SYDVKM. V was clipped by 9 bases and J by 4 bases, with 10 bases between them. The CDR3 DNA follows: TGTGCCAGTCGGGGGCGGTACGAGCAGTACTTC. It translates to CASRGRYEQYF.

The V and J genes are TRBV6-5 and TRBJ1-6; D possibly corresponds to TRBD1 (5 bases). This CDR3 is built from 15 residues. Trimming removed 2 bases at V and 9 bases at J, with 14 bases between. CDR1 is MNHEY and CDR2 is SVGAGI in the germline V gene. CDR3 sequence (DNA): TGTGCCAGCAGTTACCGCGGCAGGGATAGTTCACCCCTCCACTTT. Protein: CASSYRGRDSSPLHF.

The genes are TRBV9 and TRBJ2-6; the D gene could be TRBD1 or TRBD2 (5 bases each). This CDR3 is built from 15 residues. CDR1 is SGDLS, CDR2 YYNGEE, per germline. Trimming stripped 7 bases from V and 0 bases from J, with 11 bases between. The CDR3 loop is CASSPRGSGANVLTF. CDR3 sequence (DNA): TGTGCCAGCTCACCGAGGGGCTCTGGGGCCAACGTCCTGACTTTC. Full variable domain (outside the CDR3, taken from reference TRBV9 and TRBJ2-6): DSGVTQTPKHLITATGQRVTLRCSPRSGDLSVYWYQQSLDQGLQFLIQYYNGEERAKGNILERFSAQQFPDLHSELNLSSLELGDSALYFCASSPRGSGANVLTFGAGSRLTVL.

The chain recombines TRBV7-3 with TRBJ2-7, with 10 bases matching TRBD1. The CDR3 runs to 14 residues. Germline V lookup: CDR1 SGHTA, CDR2 FQGTGA. Germline trimming cut 4 bases from V and 5 bases from J; bases unmatched to any gene: 5. The CDR3 DNA reads TGTGCCAGCAGCTCCCGGGACAGGGGCAACGAGCAGTACTTC. Translated: CASSSRDRGNEQYF.

The chain has TRBV28 and TRBJ1-1; D ambiguous. Per the germline V gene, CDR1 is MDHEN and CDR2 is SYDVKM. V gave up 2 bases and J gave up 7 bases, with 14 bases separating them. The CDR3 spans 14 residues. CDR3 loop: CASSLDLKAYEAFF. Here the CDR3 DNA reads TGTGCCAGCAGTTTAGACTTGAAGGCCTATGAAGCTTTCTTT.

CDR3 residues: CASSDYEQYF. CDR3 nucleotide sequence: TGTGCCAGCAGTGATTACGAGCAGTACTTC. This chain links TRBV25-1 with TRBJ2-7, with D unresolved. The CDR3 spans 10 residues. Germline CDR1 is MGHDK and CDR2 is SYGVNS. Trimming stripped 3 bases from V and 4 bases from J, with 1 base between.

The count of this clone is one. The chain uses TRBV9 and TRBJ2-1, with a possible D match to TRBD2 (6 bases). The CDR3 is made up of 15 amino acids. Germline V gives CDR1 SGDLS, CDR2 YYNGEE. The ends were cut back, 3 bases at V and 5 bases at J, with 15 bases in the middle. DNA for the CDR3: TGTGCCAGCAGCGCGAGCCCGGGACTTCACAATGAGCAGTTCTTC. It specifies CASSASPGLHNEQFF.

The chain uses TRBV15 and TRBJ1-2; no reliable D call. CDR3 size: 14 residues. Trimming shortened V by 1 base and J by 4 bases, and 10 bases separated the two germline ends. CDR1 is LNHNV, CDR2 YYDKDF, per germline (reference sequence). In nucleotides, the CDR3 is TGTGCCACCAGCAGAGGGCCAAGCTCCTATGGCTACACCTTC. It specifies CATSRGPSSYGYTF.

V gene TRBV6-2 or TRBV6-3 combines with J gene TRBJ2-1, with a possible D match to TRBD1 (6 bases). Germline values: CDR1 MNHEY, CDR2 SVGEGT. Trimming removed 5 bases from V and 4 bases from J, with 21 bases in between. The CDR3 is made up of 17 amino acids. Written as DNA, the CDR3 is TGTGCCAGCAGTCTATCGAACAGGGTGCCCTCTTACAATGAGCAGTTCTTC. This codes for CASSLSNRVPSYNEQFF.

This clone was observed a handful of times. The chain couples TRBV30 to TRBJ1-1; D call uncertain. CDR1 and CDR2 (germline): GTSNPN, SVGIG (reference sequence). This CDR3 has 12 residues. V gave up 2 bases and J gave up 7 bases, with 11 bases separating them. The CDR3 DNA reads TGTGCCTGGAGTAATTACGGTTTTGAAGCTTTCTTT. It codes for CAWSNYGFEAFF.

This clone was picked up a small number of times. V and J are TRBV29-1 and TRBJ2-7, with 8 bases lining up with TRBD2. The junction had 1 base not matched to a gene; V was cut back by 6 bases and J by 0 bases. Germline CDR1 and CDR2: SQVTM and ANQGSEA. The CDR3 is 12 residues long. CDR3 in DNA: TGCAGCGTCGGGAGGGCCTCCTACGAGCAGTACTTC. Amino acids: CSVGRASYEQYF.

The genes are TRBV2 and TRBJ1-1; 10 bases are a match to TRBD1. Trimming removed 6 bases from V and 1 base from J; junction bases left unmatched: 14. CDR1 is SNHLY, CDR2 FYNNEI, per germline. CDR3 length: 18 amino acids. This CDR3 reads CASRVSGTGAAQNTEAFF. In DNA, the CDR3 is TGTGCCAGCAGAGTATCCGGGACAGGGGCCGCGCAGAACACTGAAGCTTTCTTT. Using reference TRBV2 and TRBJ1-1 for the parts outside the CDR3, the full variable domain is EPEVTQTPSHQVTQMGQEVILRCVPISNHLYFYWYRQILGQKVEFLVSFYNNEISEKSEIFDDQFSVERPDGSNFTLKIRSTKLEDSAMYFCASRVSGTGAAQNTEAFFGQGTRLTVV.

The CDR3: CASRPPGLASDTQYF. As DNA, the CDR3 is TGCGCCAGCAGACCTCCGGGACTAGCTTCAGATACGCAGTATTTT. The gene calls are TRBV5-1 and TRBJ2-3, with 9 bases fitting TRBD2. Looked up from germline, CDR1 is SGHRS and CDR2 is YFSETQ. The ends lost 5 bases at V and 4 bases at J; junction bases unmatched: 8. CDR3 length: 15 amino acids.

The chain links TRBV7-2 to TRBJ2-7; 11 nucleotides line up with TRBD2. The germline V gene encodes CDR1 SGHTA and CDR2 FQGNSA. This CDR3 is 17 amino acids long. Unmatched junction bases numbered 8, after V lost 2 bases and J lost 2 bases. The CDR3 sequence is CASSLRGTSGDPYEQYF. CDR3 sequence (DNA): TGTGCCAGCAGCTTAAGGGGGACTAGCGGAGATCCCTACGAGCAGTACTTC.

V is TRBV18 and J is TRBJ2-2; 8 positions match TRBD1. V dropped 2 bases and J dropped 5; count of bases not matched to a gene: 7. CDR3 length: 16 residues. Germline CDR1 KGHSH, CDR2 LQKENI. The CDR3 DNA reads as TGTGCCAGCTCACCAATGACAGGGGTCCTAACCGGGGAGCTGTTTTTT. It codes for CASSPMTGVLTGELFF. The whole variable domain, remainder taken from reference TRBV18 and TRBJ2-2, is NAGVMQNPRHLVRRRGQEARLRCSPMKGHSHVYWYRQLPEEGLKFMVYLQKENIIDESGMPKERFSAEFPKEGPSILRIQQVVRGDSAAYFCASSPMTGVLTGELFFGEGSRLTVL.

This clone was counted a single time. V and J are TRBV20-1 and TRBJ1-1; D gene ambiguous. This CDR3 is built from 11 residues. V was trimmed by 4 bases and J by 9 bases, leaving 12 bases between them. In germline, CDR1 is DFQATT, CDR2 SNEGSKA (reference sequence). CDR3 amino acids: CSAKVVTKAFF. In nucleotides, the CDR3 is TGCAGTGCTAAAGTCGTCACGAAAGCTTTCTTT.

CDR3 DNA sequence: TGTGCCAGCAGCGGACTAGCGGGAGGCACGTCCTACGAGCAGTACTTC. Its translation is CASSGLAGGTSYEQYF. This chain joins TRBV28 and TRBJ2-7; 14 nucleotides agree with TRBD2. The V and J ends lost 6 bases and 1 base, in that order; junction bases with no gene match: 5. Germline lookup yields CDR1 MDHEN and CDR2 SYDVKM. The CDR3 totals 16 residues.

Concerning this clone: A read error may be the cause here, since a much bigger clone is one base away. The V and J genes are TRBV6-5 and TRBJ2-2; D is unresolved. The CDR3 is 12 residues long. Germline V CDR1 and CDR2: MNHEY, SVGAGI. The germline V and J ends were trimmed by 6 bases and 0 bases, with 2 bases remaining between them. CDR3 loop: CASRTNTGELFF. The CDR3 region has the DNA TGTGCCAGCAGAACGAACACCGGGGAGCTGTTTTTT.

The chain combines TRBV7-8 with TRBJ2-2, with a possible D match to TRBD2 (6 bases). CDR1 is SGHVS, CDR2 FQNEAQ, per germline. This CDR3 spans 15 amino acids. Between the trimmed V and J ends, which lost 0 bases and 3 bases, there was a span of 8 bases. The CDR3: CASSLAGGYTGELFF. CDR3 DNA sequence: TGTGCCAGCAGCTTAGCGGGGGGTTACACCGGGGAGCTGTTTTTT. The whole variable domain, filled in from reference TRBV7-8 and TRBJ2-2, reads GAGVSQSPRYKVAKRGQDVALRCDPISGHVSLFWYQQALGQGPEFLTYFQNEAQLDKSGLPSDRFFAERPEGSVSTLKIQRTQQEDSAVYLCASSLAGGYTGELFFGEGSRLTVL.

This clone was recorded a few times. The genes are TRBV6-1 and TRBJ1-2; 7 bases match TRBD1. The CDR3 has 16 residues. V shed 0 bases, J shed 4 bases, and the junction held 8 bases outside the gene matches. Per germline, CDR1 MNHNS and CDR2 SASEGT. The CDR3 here is CASSEAFGGGAYGYTF. The DNA for the CDR3 is TGTGCCAGCAGTGAAGCGTTTGGAGGGGGCGCCTATGGCTACACCTTC.

This clone was seen once. The CDR3 loop is CASSPMAGTGDGYTF. DNA for the CDR3: TGTGCCAGCTCGCCGATGGCTGGGACAGGGGATGGCTACACCTTC. The rearrangement links TRBV18 to TRBJ1-2, with 10 bases identical to TRBD1. This CDR3 region has 15 residues. Trimming took 6 bases from V and 6 from J; bases not matched to a gene: 10. Germline loops: CDR1 KGHSH, CDR2 LQKENI.

The CDR3 bases are TGTGCCAGCATGCCCGGGGAGCTGTTTTTT. This sequence encodes CASMPGELFF. J is TRBJ2-2 and V is TRBV3-1 (or the pseudogene TRBV3-2); D is unclear. V was trimmed by 7 bases and J by 6 bases, leaving 3 bases between them. The V gene's germline CDR1 is LGHDT and CDR2 YNNKEL (reference sequence). The length of the CDR3 is 10 residues.

This clone was counted only a few times. The chain has TRBV5-4 and TRBJ2-7; 7 bases map to TRBD1. This CDR3 has 13 amino acids. CDR1 SGHNT and CDR2 YYREEE come from the germline V gene (reference sequence). V trimming: 3 bases; J trimming: 5 bases; junction bases outside the gene matches: 5. The CDR3 nucleotides are TGTGCCAGCAGCTCGCAGGGGGACGACGAGCAGTACTTC. It specifies CASSSQGDDEQYF. Full variable domain (outside the CDR3, taken from reference TRBV5-4 and TRBJ2-7): ETGVTQSPTHLIKTRGQQVTLRCSSQSGHNTVSWYQQALGQGPQFIFQYYREEENGRGNFPPRFSGLQFPNYSSELNVNALELDDSALYLCASSSQGDDEQYFGPGTRLTVT.

The chain recombines TRBV19 with TRBJ2-1, with 7 bases lining up with TRBD1. This CDR3 region has 13 residues. Germline assignment: CDR1 LNHDA and CDR2 SQIVND (reference sequence). With V trimmed by 7 bases and J by 3 bases, 3 bases remained unmatched. The CDR3 is CASKGQNYNEQFF. In DNA form, the CDR3 reads TGTGCCAGTAAGGGACAGAACTACAATGAGCAGTTCTTC.

The chain recombines TRBV3-1 (or the pseudogene TRBV3-2) with TRBJ2-1, with TRBD1 as a possible D gene (6 bases). This CDR3 spans 14 amino acids. V was trimmed by 1 base and J by 4 bases, leaving 8 bases between them. In germline, CDR1 is LGHDT, CDR2 YNNKEL (reference sequence). The CDR3: CASSQGTAYNEQFF. CDR3 nucleotides: TGTGCCAGCAGCCAAGGGACAGCATACAATGAGCAGTTCTTC.